This is a list of T cell receptor beta chains from one sample in a study of shared clonotypes between healthy human individuals. Sequencing used immunoSEQ multiplex PCR; TCRdb keeps in-frame clones, though not all of them. This table holds a few million clones, around 95% found once. What was sequenced was naive CD4+ T cells sorted from blood. These TCRs come from a young man in good health. CDR3s include the opening cysteine and the closing phenylalanine or tryptophan. Fields, in order: CDR3 length, J gene, clone size, V gene, D gene, CDR3 DNA, CDR3 protein. D genes are given only for firm matches. The listing skips clone size in some rows; elsewhere it reads once, few, many or a size class.

14 TRBJ2-5 . TRBV6-4 . TGTGCCAGCAGTGAACTGGGGCCCCAGGAGACCCAGTACTTC CASSELGPQETQYF
13 TRBJ2-7 . TRBV6-6 . TGTGCCAGCAGACAGGACTTGAACTACGAGCAGTACTTC CASRQDLNYEQYF
15 TRBJ1-5 . TRBV6-6 TRBD1 TGTGCCAGCAGCGGACAGGGGTCCACAAGTCAGCCCCAGCATTTT CASSGQGSTSQPQHF
14 TRBJ2-7 . TRBV6-1 TRBD2 TGTGCCAGCAGTTTTAGCGGGAGCTCCTACGAGCAGTACTTC CASSFSGSSYEQYF
14 TRBJ2-7 once TRBV6-5 . TGTGCCAGCAGTACTGGACGGATTCCCTACGAGCAGTACTTC CASSTGRIPYEQYF
16 TRBJ2-7 . TRBV18 . TGTGCCAGCTCACCACCCGGGACGGGGAGCTCCTACGAGCAGTACTTC CASSPPGTGSSYEQYF
13 TRBJ2-2 . TRBV10-3 . TGTGCCATCAGCGGGATAAACACCGGGGAGCTGTTTTTT CAISGINTGELFF
14 TRBJ2-7 . TRBV6-5 . TGTGCCAGCAGCCCTCCGGGAACCTCCTACGAGCAGTACTTC CASSPPGTSYEQYF
15 TRBJ1-1 . TRBV2 . TGTGCCAGCAGTGAAAAACAGGTTTCGAACACTGAAGCTTTCTTT CASSEKQVSNTEAFF
16 TRBJ1-1 . TRBV11-3 TRBD1 TGTGCCAGCAGCAACCGGGACAGGGGGCAGAACACTGAAGCTTTCTTT CASSNRDRGQNTEAFF
15 TRBJ1-2 few TRBV28 . TGTGCCAGCAGTTTTGGGGGGTCGGTAGTCTATGGCTACACCTTC CASSFGGSVVYGYTF
19 TRBJ2-1 . TRBV9 TRBD2 TGTGCCAGCAGCGTAGGGAGCGGGAGGGCTTGGAGCTCCTACAATGAGCAGTTCTTC CASSVGSGRAWSSYNEQFF
13 TRBJ1-2 . TRBV30 . TGTGCCTGGCTTCTATATACTAACTATGGCTACACCTTC CAWLLYTNYGYTF
15 TRBJ1-6 . TRBV7-9 TRBD1 TGTGCCAGCAGCTTAGCTGGGACAGCTAATTCACCCCTCCACTTT CASSLAGTANSPLHF